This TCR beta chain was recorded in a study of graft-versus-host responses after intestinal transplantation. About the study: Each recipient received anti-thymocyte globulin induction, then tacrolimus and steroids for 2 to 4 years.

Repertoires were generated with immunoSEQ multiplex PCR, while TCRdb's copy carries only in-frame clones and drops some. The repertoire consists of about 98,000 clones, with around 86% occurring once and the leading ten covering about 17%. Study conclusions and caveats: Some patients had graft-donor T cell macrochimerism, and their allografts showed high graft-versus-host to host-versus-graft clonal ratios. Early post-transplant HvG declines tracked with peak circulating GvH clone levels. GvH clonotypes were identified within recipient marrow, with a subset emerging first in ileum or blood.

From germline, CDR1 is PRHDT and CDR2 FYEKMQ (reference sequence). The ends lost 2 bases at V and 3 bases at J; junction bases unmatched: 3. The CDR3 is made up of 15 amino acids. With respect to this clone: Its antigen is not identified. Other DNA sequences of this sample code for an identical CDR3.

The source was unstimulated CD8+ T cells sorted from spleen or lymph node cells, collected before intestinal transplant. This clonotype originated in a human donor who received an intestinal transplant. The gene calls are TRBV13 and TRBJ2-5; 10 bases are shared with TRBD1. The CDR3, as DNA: TGTGCCAGCAGCTTAAGGGACAGGGGCGAAGAGACCCAGTACTTC. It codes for CASSLRDRGEETQYF.